Detailed here is one TCR beta chain. The antigen is undetermined. These data belong to a study of radiotherapy plus CTLA-4 blockade in lung cancer. General observations from the study: In blood, tumor-derived TCR clones expanded after radiotherapy plus ipilimumab.

Clones were sequenced by immunoSEQ multiplex PCR, and TCRdb holds only the in-frame ones, with some missing. The profile shows around 49,000 clones, about 85% of them singletons. Each patient with chemo-refractory metastatic non-small-cell lung cancer was treated with focal radiation plus CTLA-4 blockade using ipilimumab. There are 17 residues in the CDR3. From germline, CDR1 is SGDLS and CDR2 YYNGEE. V was pared by 0 bases and J by 2 bases, with 7 bases of the junction left unmatched. This chain uses TRBV9 with TRBJ2-7, with TRBD2 matching 11 bases. The receptor's source is a human donor with non-small cell lung cancer whose response to radiotherapy plus ipilimumab could not be evaluated. Sequenced here: peripheral blood, sampled from a patient treated with radiotherapy plus ipilimumab. Here the CDR3 DNA reads TGTGCCAGCAGCGTAGATCATGGGACTAGCGGTACCTACGAGCAGTACTTC. This translates into CASSVDHGTSGTYEQYF. Based on the CDR3 plus reference TRBV9 and TRBJ2-7, the full variable domain is DSGVTQTPKHLITATGQRVTLRCSPRSGDLSVYWYQQSLDQGLQFLIQYYNGEERAKGNILERFSAQQFPDLHSELNLSSLELGDSALYFCASSVDHGTSGTYEQYFGPGTRLTVT.